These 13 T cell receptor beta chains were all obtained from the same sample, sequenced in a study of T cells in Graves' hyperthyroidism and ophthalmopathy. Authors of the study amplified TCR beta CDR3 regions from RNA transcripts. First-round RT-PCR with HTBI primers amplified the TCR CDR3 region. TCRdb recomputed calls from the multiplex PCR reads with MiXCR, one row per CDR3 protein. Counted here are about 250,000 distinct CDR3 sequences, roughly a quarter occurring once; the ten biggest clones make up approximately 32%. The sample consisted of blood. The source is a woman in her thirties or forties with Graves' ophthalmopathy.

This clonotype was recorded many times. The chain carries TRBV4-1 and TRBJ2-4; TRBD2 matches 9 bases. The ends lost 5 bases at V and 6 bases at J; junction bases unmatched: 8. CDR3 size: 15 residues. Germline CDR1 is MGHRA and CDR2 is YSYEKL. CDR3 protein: CASSTRTAGGNIQYF. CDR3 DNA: TGCGCCAGCAGCACCCGGACAGCGGGGGGAAACATTCAGTACTTC.

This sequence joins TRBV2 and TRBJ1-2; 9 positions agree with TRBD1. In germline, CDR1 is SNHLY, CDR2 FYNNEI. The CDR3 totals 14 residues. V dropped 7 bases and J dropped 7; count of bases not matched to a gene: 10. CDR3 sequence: CASTRDRVQGGYTF. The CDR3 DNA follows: TGTGCCAGCACTCGGGACAGGGTTCAGGGTGGCTACACCTTC.

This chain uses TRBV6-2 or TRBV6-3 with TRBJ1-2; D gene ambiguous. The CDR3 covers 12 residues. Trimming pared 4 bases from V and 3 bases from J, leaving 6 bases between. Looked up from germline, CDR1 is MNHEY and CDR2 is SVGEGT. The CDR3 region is CASSSEDYGYTF. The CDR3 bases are TGTGCCAGCAGTTCTGAAGACTATGGCTACACCTTC.

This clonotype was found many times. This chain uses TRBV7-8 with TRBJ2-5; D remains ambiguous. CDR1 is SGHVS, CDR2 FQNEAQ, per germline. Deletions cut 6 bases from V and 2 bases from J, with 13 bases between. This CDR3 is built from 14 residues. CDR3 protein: CASSRGAWQETQYF. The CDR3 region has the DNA TGTGCCAGCAGTCGTGGAGCGTGGCAAGAGACCCAGTACTTC.

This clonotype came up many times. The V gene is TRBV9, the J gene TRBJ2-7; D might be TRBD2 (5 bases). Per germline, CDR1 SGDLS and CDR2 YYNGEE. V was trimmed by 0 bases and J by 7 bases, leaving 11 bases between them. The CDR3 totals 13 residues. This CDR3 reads CASSVVEGREQYF. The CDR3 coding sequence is TGTGCCAGCAGCGTAGTCGAGGGTCGAGAGCAGTACTTC.

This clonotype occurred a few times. The CDR3 nucleotides are TGTGCCACCAGCAGAGGGGGGGTACAAGAGACCCAGTACTTC. Its protein product is CATSRGGVQETQYF. The chain recombines TRBV15 with TRBJ2-5; TRBD2 might be the D (6 bases). CDR1 LNHNV and CDR2 YYDKDF come from the germline V gene (reference sequence). Trimming left V 1 base short and J 2 bases short, with 8 bases between. The CDR3 runs 14 residues.

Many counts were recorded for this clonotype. Here the CDR3 DNA reads TGTGCCAGCAGCGCGAGGACAGGGTCCGGGGAGCTGTTTTTT. It translates to CASSARTGSGELFF. The chain recombines TRBV11-3 with TRBJ2-2, with TRBD1 matching over 8 bases. V lost 5 bases, J lost 6 bases, and 5 bases stayed unmatched. The CDR3 contains 14 residues. Germline CDR1 is SGHNT and CDR2 is YENEEA.

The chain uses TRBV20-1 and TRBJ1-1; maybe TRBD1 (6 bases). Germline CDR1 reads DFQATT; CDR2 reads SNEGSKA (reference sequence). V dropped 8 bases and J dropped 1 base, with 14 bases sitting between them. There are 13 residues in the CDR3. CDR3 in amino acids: CSPAGGPNTEAFF. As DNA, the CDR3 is TGCAGTCCGGCTGGGGGCCCGAACACTGAAGCTTTCTTT.

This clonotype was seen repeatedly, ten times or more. Here the CDR3 reads CASSLVQGTGNTIYF. For the CDR3, the DNA is TGTGCCAGCAGCTTGGTGCAGGGGACGGGAAACACCATATATTTT. The chain combines TRBV5-6 with TRBJ1-3, with D tentatively TRBD1 (6 bases). The ends were cut back, 0 bases at V and 4 bases at J, with 11 bases in the middle. The CDR3 totals 15 residues. Per germline, CDR1 SGHDT and CDR2 YYEEEE. Full variable domain (outside the CDR3, taken from reference TRBV5-6 and TRBJ1-3): DAGVTQSPTHLIKTRGQQVTLRCSPKSGHDTVSWYQQALGQGPQFIFQYYEEEERQRGNFPDRFSGHQFPNYSSELNVNALLLGDSALYLCASSLVQGTGNTIYFGEGSWLTVV.

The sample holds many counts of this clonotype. CDR3 region: CASRNFGQNTEAFF. CDR3 coding DNA: TGTGCCAGCAGAAACTTCGGACAGAACACTGAAGCTTTCTTT. V is TRBV27 and J is TRBJ1-1; maybe TRBD1 (5 bases). This CDR3 has 14 residues. Trimming stripped 6 bases from V and 1 base from J, with 12 bases between. The germline gives CDR1 MNHEY, CDR2 SMNVEV (reference sequence).

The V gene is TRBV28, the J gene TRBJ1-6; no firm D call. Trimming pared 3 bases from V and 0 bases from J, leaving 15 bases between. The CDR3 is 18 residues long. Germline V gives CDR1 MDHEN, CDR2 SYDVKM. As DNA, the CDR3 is TGTGCCAGCAGTTTTTGGAGCAGGCAGAGCTCCTATAATTCACCCCTCCACTTT. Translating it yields CASSFWSRQSSYNSPLHF.

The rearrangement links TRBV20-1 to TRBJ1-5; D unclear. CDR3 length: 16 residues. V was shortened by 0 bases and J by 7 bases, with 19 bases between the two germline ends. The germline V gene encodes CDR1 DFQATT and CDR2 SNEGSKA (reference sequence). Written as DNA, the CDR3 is TGCAGTGCTAGAGAGACGGTCTTAGCACGGAAGCAGCCCCAGCATTTT. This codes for CSARETVLARKQPQHF.

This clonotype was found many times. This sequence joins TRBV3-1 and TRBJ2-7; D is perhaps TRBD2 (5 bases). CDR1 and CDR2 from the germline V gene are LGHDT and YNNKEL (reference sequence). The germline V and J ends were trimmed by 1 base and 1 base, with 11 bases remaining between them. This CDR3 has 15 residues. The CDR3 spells CASSQGGAFSYEQYF. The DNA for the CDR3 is TGTGCCAGCAGCCAAGGGGGAGCGTTTTCCTACGAGCAGTACTTC.